The clone carrying this T cell receptor beta chain has only one observation. The record originates from a study of blood T cell repertoires in COVID-19. Study at large: Specimens from acute and convalescent COVID-19 originated in the United States, Italy and Spain. In each case, the material was cDNA or gDNA derived from T cells, B-cell-depleted T cells, or PBMCs.

Original analysis: Estimated nucleated cell counts came from reference gene primer amplification. Produced via immunoSEQ multiplex PCR; TCRdb's table is partial and in-frame only. D and trimming come from the DNA, and the V and J calls and clone size come from that table. The profile shows a few hundred thousand clones, about 83% of them singletons. Germline trimming cut 9 bases from V and 6 bases from J; bases unmatched to any gene: 7. Germline CDR1 is LNHDA and CDR2 is SQIVND (reference sequence). This CDR3 has 13 amino acids. Sequencing was performed on peripheral blood. This sequence was found in a man aged 50-59 years with active or convalescent COVID-19. The gene calls are TRBV19 and TRBJ1-5, with 8 bases fitting TRBD1. The CDR3 region is CASRRTGTQPQHF. The CDR3 nucleotides read TGTGCCAGCCGCCGGACAGGGACTCAGCCCCAGCATTTT. Together with reference TRBV19 and TRBJ1-5, the CDR3 gives the full variable domain: DGGITQSPKYLFRKEGQNVTLSCEQNLNHDAMYWYRQDPGQGLRLIYYSQIVNDFQKGDIAEGYSVSREKKESFPLTVTSAQKNPTAFYLCASRRTGTQPQHFGDGTRLSIL.